This passage covers 32 T cell receptor beta chains from one sample sequenced in a study of cytomegalovirus exposure and HLA in healthy donors. Use of 60 Vbeta and 13 Jbeta primers characterized the PCR. TCRdb's copy holds only in-frame clones and misses some; the assay was immunoSEQ multiplex PCR. The sample has 130,000 to 150,000 clones, about four fifths seen once. Sample: PBMCs. These receptors were taken from a man younger than 40 in good health and CMV-seronegative.

The V gene is TRBV30, the J gene TRBJ2-2, with D unresolved. From germline, CDR1 is GTSNPN and CDR2 SVGIG (reference sequence). The CDR3 has 11 amino acids. V dropped 2 bases and J dropped 8 bases, with 6 bases sitting between them. The CDR3 spells CAWSSVGELFF. DNA of the CDR3: TGTGCCTGGAGTTCTGTGGGGGAGCTGTTTTTT.

The chain couples TRBV9 to TRBJ1-6; D is uncertain. The CDR3 sequence is 16 residues long. Germline CDR1 reads SGDLS; CDR2 reads YYNGEE. V lost 2 bases and J 9 bases, leaving 18 bases between the germline ends. The CDR3 loop reads CASSVGFLFGSSPLHF. CDR3 nucleotide sequence: TGTGCCAGCAGCGTCGGGTTCTTATTCGGTAGTTCACCCCTCCACTTT. The complete variable domain, with remaining parts taken from reference TRBV9 and TRBJ1-6, reads DSGVTQTPKHLITATGQRVTLRCSPRSGDLSVYWYQQSLDQGLQFLIQYYNGEERAKGNILERFSAQQFPDLHSELNLSSLELGDSALYFCASSVGFLFGSSPLHFGNGTRLTVT.

The rearrangement links TRBV5-1 to TRBJ1-5; no clear D gene. CDR1 and CDR2 from the germline V gene are SGHRS and YFSETQ. V dropped 5 bases and J dropped 6 bases, with 18 bases sitting between them. The CDR3 has 15 residues. CDR3 region: CASSADGGVGQPQHF. The CDR3 DNA reads TGCGCCAGCAGTGCAGACGGCGGGGTGGGTCAGCCCCAGCATTTT. The full variable domain, with the rest looked up from reference TRBV5-1 and TRBJ1-5, is KAGVTQTPRYLIKTRGQQVTLSCSPISGHRSVSWYQQTPGQGLQFLFEYFSETQRNKGNFPGRFSGRQFSNSRSEMNVSTLELGDSALYLCASSADGGVGQPQHFGDGTRLSIL.

This clone occurred a few times. V usage is TRBV6-1 and J usage is TRBJ1-4, with 7 bases matching TRBD1. The CDR3 is 14 residues long. Germline V gene lookup returns CDR1 MNHNS and CDR2 SASEGT. The trim removed 2 bases at V and 4 bases at J, leaving 1 base unmatched. This CDR3 reads CASSESGGNEKLFF. The CDR3 DNA is TGTGCCAGCAGTGAATCAGGGGGTAATGAAAAACTGTTTTTT.

The chain combines TRBV27 with TRBJ2-3; 11 bases are a match to TRBD2. Germline V gives CDR1 MNHEY, CDR2 SMNVEV (reference sequence). With V trimmed by 5 bases and J by 3 bases, 7 bases remained unmatched. The CDR3 contains 16 residues. CDR3 sequence: CASSPLAGALTDTQYF. CDR3 DNA sequence: TGTGCCAGCAGTCCACTAGCGGGAGCTTTGACAGATACGCAGTATTTT.

The chain carries TRBV30 and TRBJ1-4, with 7 bases matching TRBD1. The germline gives CDR1 GTSNPN, CDR2 SVGIG (reference sequence). The CDR3 extends over 15 amino acids. With V trimmed by 2 bases and J by 4 bases, 7 bases remained unmatched. In DNA form, the CDR3 reads TGTGCCTGGAGTACTCTCACAGGGGATAATGAAAAACTGTTTTTT. Its protein product is CAWSTLTGDNEKLFF. The whole variable domain, filled in from reference TRBV30 and TRBJ1-4, reads SQTIHQWPATLVQPVGSPLSLECTVEGTSNPNLYWYRQAAGRGLQLLFYSVGIGQISSEVPQNLSASRPQDRQFILSSKKLLLSDSGFYLCAWSTLTGDNEKLFFGSGTQLSVL.

The chain employs TRBV29-1 and TRBJ1-2; D is possibly TRBD1 (5 bases). V shed 4 bases and J shed 1 base, with 13 bases lying between them. Germline loops: CDR1 SQVTM, CDR2 ANQGSEA. The CDR3 length is 14 residues. CDR3 loop: CSVGTPLSNYGYTF. CDR3 in DNA: TGCAGCGTTGGGACACCTCTCAGTAACTATGGCTACACCTTC.

The chain has TRBV28 and TRBJ1-3; D is unclear. The length of the CDR3 is 12 residues. Trimming left V 5 bases short and J 1 base short, with 3 bases between. The V gene's germline CDR1 is MDHEN and CDR2 SYDVKM. The CDR3 here is CASSTSGNTIYF. CDR3 in DNA: TGTGCCAGCAGTACATCTGGAAACACCATATATTTT.

The genes are TRBV6-6 and TRBJ2-5, with 8 nucleotides matching TRBD1. V was clipped by 8 bases and J by 5 bases; unmatched bases: 4. The CDR3 runs 12 residues. Per the germline V gene, CDR1 is MNHNY and CDR2 is SVGAGI (reference sequence). CDR3 in amino acids: CASDNRGETQYF. The DNA for the CDR3 is TGTGCCAGCGATAACAGGGGGGAGACCCAGTACTTC.

This chain uses TRBV28 with TRBJ2-7, with a possible D match to TRBD2 (6 bases). Germline lookup yields CDR1 MDHEN and CDR2 SYDVKM. Trimming stripped 3 bases from V and 0 bases from J, with 9 bases between. The CDR3 is 14 amino acids. The CDR3 loop is CASSFHGSSYEQYF. The CDR3 bases are TGTGCCAGCAGTTTTCACGGGAGCTCCTACGAGCAGTACTTC.

The chain combines TRBV9 with TRBJ2-1; no definite D call. V gave up 1 base and J gave up 5 bases, with 13 bases separating them. The CDR3 is 15 residues long. Germline CDR1 SGDLS, CDR2 YYNGEE. CDR3 DNA: TGTGCCAGCAGCGTACTCCCCCAAAACAACAATGAGCAGTTCTTC. It translates to CASSVLPQNNNEQFF.

A single count supports this clone. V gene TRBV7-6 combines with J gene TRBJ1-1, with a weak D call TRBD1 (5 bases). Trimming shortened V by 0 bases and J by 5 bases, and 28 bases separated the two germline ends. From germline, CDR1 is SGHVS and CDR2 FNYEAQ. The CDR3 has 20 amino acids. The CDR3 DNA is TGTGCCAGCAGCTTAGCCCTACCCTCGCCAGGGATTGGAGTGGGGACTGAAGCTTTCTTT. Amino acid sequence: CASSLALPSPGIGVGTEAFF. The whole variable domain, filled in from reference TRBV7-6 and TRBJ1-1, reads GAGVSQSPRYKVTKRGQDVALRCDPISGHVSLYWYRQALGQGPEFLTYFNYEAQQDKSGLPNDRFSAERPEGSISTLTIQRTEQRDSAMYRCASSLALPSPGIGVGTEAFFGQGTRLTVV.

This chain links TRBV19 with TRBJ2-7; 11 bases are shared with TRBD2. The CDR3 contains 16 residues. The ends lost 5 bases at V and 0 bases at J; junction bases unmatched: 6. Germline loops: CDR1 LNHDA, CDR2 SQIVND (reference sequence). The CDR3 DNA is TGTGCCAGTAGTTCAGGGACTAGCGGTAGCTCCTACGAGCAGTACTTC. Protein: CASSSGTSGSSYEQYF.

This clone was found once. The V call is TRBV28, the J call TRBJ1-2; TRBD1 agrees at 9 bases. Unmatched junction bases numbered 15, after V lost 8 bases and J lost 8 bases. This CDR3 is 15 amino acids long. Germline CDR1 is MDHEN and CDR2 is SYDVKM. Here the CDR3 DNA reads TGTGCCAGCCTCTTCTCGGGGACAGGGACTAAAGGCTACACCTTC. Protein: CASLFSGTGTKGYTF.

The chain carries TRBV11-2 and TRBJ2-2; TRBD2 matches at 8 bases. The CDR3 covers 17 residues. Per germline, CDR1 SGHAT and CDR2 FQNNGV. The J segment lost 6 bases and the V segment lost 6 bases, leaving 15 bases of the junction unmatched. In DNA form, the CDR3 reads TGTGCCAGCAGACGGGGGGGGGCCCCCCGGCTCGCCGGGGAGCTGTTTTTT. This translates into CASRRGGAPRLAGELFF.

The rearrangement uses TRBV14 and TRBJ1-1; D is ambiguous. The CDR3 runs to 14 residues. CDR1 SGHDN and CDR2 FVKESK come from the germline V gene. Trimming pared 0 bases from V and 3 bases from J, leaving 8 bases between. CDR3 residues: CASSQDPRYTEAFF. CDR3 sequence (DNA): TGTGCCAGCAGCCAAGATCCGAGGTACACTGAAGCTTTCTTT.

The chain couples TRBV6-5 to TRBJ2-5; D unresolved. The DNA end lines up better with TRBJ2-7; the J call may be wrong. CDR1 MNHEY and CDR2 SVGAGI come from the germline V gene. The CDR3 is 11 residues long. CDR3 coding DNA: TGTGCCAGCAGTTCGAACTACGAGCAGTACTTC. This gives the protein CASSSNYEQYF.

Turning to this clone: An end of the junction does not agree with germline; a read error may underlie this. The chain recombines TRBV2 with TRBJ2-3; 8 bases match TRBD1. The CDR3 runs to 14 residues. CDR1 and CDR2 from the germline V gene are SNHLY and FYNNEI. The CDR3 loop reads CASSEEGGTGPSRF. The CDR3 nucleotides are TGTGCCAGCAGTGAAGAAGGTGGGACAGGTCCATCCCGTTTT.

The chain combines TRBV5-1 with TRBJ2-7, with 10 bases that match TRBD1. This CDR3 is 16 amino acids long. CDR1 and CDR2 (germline): SGHRS, YFSETQ. Trimming removed 2 bases from V and 6 bases from J; junction bases left unmatched: 11. The CDR3 DNA reads as TGCGCCAGCAGCTTAAACGGACAGGGGGAAGTACTCGAGCAGTACTTC. It yields the protein CASSLNGQGEVLEQYF.

The V call is TRBV2, the J call TRBJ2-7; a possible D gene is TRBD2 (5 bases). Germline V gene lookup returns CDR1 SNHLY and CDR2 FYNNEI. Trimming removed 2 bases at V and 7 bases at J, with 15 bases between. The CDR3 loop spans 14 amino acids. As DNA, the CDR3 is TGTGCCAGCAGTGAAATTAACGGGGTGGGGGAGCAGTACTTC. Translating it yields CASSEINGVGEQYF.

The V call is TRBV5-4, the J call TRBJ2-7; 9 nucleotides agree with TRBD1. This CDR3 has 14 residues. Germline CDR1 and CDR2: SGHNT and YYREEE (reference sequence). V lost 3 bases, J lost 5 bases, and 6 bases stayed unmatched. CDR3 in DNA: TGTGCCAGCAGCTCCCCGGGACAGGGTAACGAGCAGTACTTC. It translates to CASSSPGQGNEQYF.

The chain couples TRBV29-1 to TRBJ2-5; possibly TRBD1 for D (6 bases). The CDR3 sequence is 13 residues long. V was clipped by 0 bases and J by 4 bases, with 9 bases between them. The germline V gene encodes CDR1 SQVTM and CDR2 ANQGSEA. In nucleotides, the CDR3 is TGCAGCGTTGAAGAGGGCAGGGGAGAGACCCAGTACTTC. Translation gives CSVEEGRGETQYF. The full variable domain, rest sourced from reference TRBV29-1 and TRBJ2-5, is SAVISQKPSRDICQRGTSLTIQCQVDSQVTMMFWYRQQPGQSLTLIATANQGSEATYESGFVIDKFPISRPNLTFSTLTVSNMSPEDSSIYLCSVEEGRGETQYFGPGTRLLVL.

The CDR3 here is CASSRTGTGNQPQHF. The CDR3 DNA reads as TGTGCCAGCAGTAGGACCGGGACAGGGAATCAGCCCCAGCATTTT. The V and J genes are TRBV6-5 and TRBJ1-5, with 9 bases fitting TRBD1. Germline values: CDR1 MNHEY, CDR2 SVGAGI. This CDR3 comprises 15 residues. The V segment lost 5 bases and the J segment 4 bases; nucleotides outside the gene matches: 6.

This clone was picked up a small number of times. This chain links TRBV2 with TRBJ1-5; 9 bases agree with TRBD1. V trimming: 3 bases; J trimming: 5 bases; junction bases outside the gene matches: 11. The germline CDR1 and CDR2 sequences are SNHLY and FYNNEI. The CDR3 sequence is 17 residues long. The DNA for the CDR3 is TGTGCCAGCAGTGAGGTTCTTGGACAGGGGCTGGATCAGCCCCAGCATTTT. This encodes CASSEVLGQGLDQPQHF.

V and J are TRBV28 and TRBJ2-7; 8 nucleotides line up with TRBD1. The germline V gene encodes CDR1 MDHEN and CDR2 SYDVKM. This CDR3 has 16 amino acids. V was clipped by 7 bases and J by 9 bases; unmatched bases: 20. Here the CDR3 DNA reads TGTGCCAGCACTACCGAAGGACAGGGTCTTTTTTTCGTGCAGTACTTC. Its translation is CASTTEGQGLFFVQYF.

The chain joins TRBV6-1 to TRBJ1-4, with a weak D call TRBD1 (6 bases). Germline values: CDR1 MNHNS, CDR2 SASEGT. The CDR3 has 13 amino acids. Trimming removed 7 bases from V and 3 bases from J, with 9 bases in between. The CDR3: CASKGVANEKLFF. CDR3 coding DNA: TGTGCCAGCAAGGGGGTTGCTAATGAAAAACTGTTTTTT.

The chain is built from TRBV28 and TRBJ1-3; TRBD1 is a possible D gene (5 bases). The germline CDR1 and CDR2 sequences are MDHEN and SYDVKM. The CDR3 is made up of 14 amino acids. Trimming pared 5 bases from V and 0 bases from J, leaving 8 bases between. This CDR3 reads CASSTTVSGNTIYF. In nucleotides, the CDR3 is TGTGCCAGCAGTACGACAGTCTCTGGAAACACCATATATTTT.

The rearrangement links TRBV15 to TRBJ2-1; TRBD2 matches 10 bases. The junction had 19 bases not matched to a gene; V was cut back by 1 base and J by 10 bases. CDR1 LNHNV and CDR2 YYDKDF come from the germline V gene (reference sequence). The CDR3 length is 19 residues. The CDR3 sequence: CATSRGGRPGLANNGEQFF. CDR3 coding DNA: TGTGCCACCAGCAGAGGGGGGCGTCCGGGACTAGCGAATAATGGGGAGCAGTTCTTC.

The genes are TRBV6-1 and TRBJ2-7; D might be TRBD2 (6 bases). This CDR3 contains 12 residues. Trimming removed 6 bases at V and 4 bases at J, with 10 bases between. From germline, CDR1 is MNHNS and CDR2 SASEGT. CDR3 sequence reads: CASSIGTYEQYF. CDR3 sequence (DNA): TGTGCCAGCAGCATCGGGACTTACGAGCAGTACTTC.

This chain joins TRBV27 and TRBJ2-5; 7 positions agree with TRBD1. Trimming cost V 0 bases and J 2 bases; bases outside gene matches: 0. This CDR3 comprises 14 residues. Germline-derived CDR1 and CDR2 are MNHEY and SMNVEV (reference sequence). The CDR3 bases are TGTGCCAGCAGTTTATCACAGGGGCAAGAGACCCAGTACTTC. This encodes CASSLSQGQETQYF.

V and J are TRBV4-1 and TRBJ2-1; 8 bases map to TRBD2. V gave up 2 bases and J gave up 6 bases; unmatched junction bases: 6. The germline V gene has CDR1 MGHRA and CDR2 YSYEKL. The CDR3 spans 15 residues. The CDR3, as DNA: TGCGCCAGCAGCCAAACCGGGACTAGGGGCAATGAGCAGTTCTTC. Translated, it gives CASSQTGTRGNEQFF.

J is TRBJ2-5 and V is TRBV19, with a tentative D call TRBD1 (5 bases). Germline-derived CDR1 and CDR2 are LNHDA and SQIVND (reference sequence). With 5 bases removed from V and 4 bases from J, the gap between germline ends came to 20 bases. The CDR3 covers 16 residues. CDR3 loop: CASSLFRGTRLETQYF. Here the CDR3 DNA reads TGTGCCAGTAGTCTGTTTAGGGGCACTCGACTAGAGACCCAGTACTTC. Complete variable domain (other parts from reference TRBV19 and TRBJ2-5): DGGITQSPKYLFRKEGQNVTLSCEQNLNHDAMYWYRQDPGQGLRLIYYSQIVNDFQKGDIAEGYSVSREKKESFPLTVTSAQKNPTAFYLCASSLFRGTRLETQYFGPGTRLLVL.